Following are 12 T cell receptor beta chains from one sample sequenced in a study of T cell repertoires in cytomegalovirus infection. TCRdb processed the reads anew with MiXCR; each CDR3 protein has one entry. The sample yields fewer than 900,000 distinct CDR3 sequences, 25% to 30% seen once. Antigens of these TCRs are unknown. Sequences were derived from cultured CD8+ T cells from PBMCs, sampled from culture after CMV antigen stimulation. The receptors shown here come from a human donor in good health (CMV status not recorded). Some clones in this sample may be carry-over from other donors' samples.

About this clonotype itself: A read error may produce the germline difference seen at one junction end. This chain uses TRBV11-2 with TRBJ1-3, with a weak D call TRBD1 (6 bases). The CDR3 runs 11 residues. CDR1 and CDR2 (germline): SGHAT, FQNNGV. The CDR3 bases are TGTGCCAGCAGCACGGGAGGGACATTAAATTTT. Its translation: CASSTGGTLNF.

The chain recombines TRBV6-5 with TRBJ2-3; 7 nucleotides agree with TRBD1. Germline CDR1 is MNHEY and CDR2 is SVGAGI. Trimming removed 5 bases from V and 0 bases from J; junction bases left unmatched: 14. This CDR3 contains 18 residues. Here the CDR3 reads CASSRAGTASSSTDTQYF. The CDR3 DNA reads TGTGCCAGCAGTAGGGCTGGGACAGCTTCATCTAGCACAGATACGCAGTATTTT.

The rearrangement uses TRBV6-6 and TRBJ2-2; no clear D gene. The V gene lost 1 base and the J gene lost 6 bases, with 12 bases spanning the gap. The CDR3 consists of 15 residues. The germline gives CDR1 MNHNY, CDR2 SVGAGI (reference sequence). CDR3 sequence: CASSYFGPQSGELFF. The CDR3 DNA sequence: TGTGCCAGCAGTTACTTCGGACCACAGTCCGGGGAGCTGTTTTTT.

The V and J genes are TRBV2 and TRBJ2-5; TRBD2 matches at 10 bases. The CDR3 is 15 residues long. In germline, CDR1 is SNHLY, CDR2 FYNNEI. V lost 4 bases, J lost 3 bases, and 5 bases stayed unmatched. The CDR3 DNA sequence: TGTGCCAGCAGTGTCGGACTAGCGGACAAAGAGACCCAGTACTTC. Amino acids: CASSVGLADKETQYF.

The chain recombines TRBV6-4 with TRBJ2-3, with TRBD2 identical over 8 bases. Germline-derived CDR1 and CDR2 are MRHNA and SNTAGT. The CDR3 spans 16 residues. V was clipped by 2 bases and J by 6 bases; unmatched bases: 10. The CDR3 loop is CASSDMAGGHDDTQYF. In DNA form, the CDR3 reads TGTGCCAGCAGTGACATGGCGGGGGGCCACGATGATACGCAGTATTTT.

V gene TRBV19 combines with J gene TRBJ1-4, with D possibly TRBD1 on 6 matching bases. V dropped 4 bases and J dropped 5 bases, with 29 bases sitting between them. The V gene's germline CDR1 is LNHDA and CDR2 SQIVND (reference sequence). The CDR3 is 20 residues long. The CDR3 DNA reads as TGTGCCAGTAGTACAACCCCTTACTCATCTGGACAGTCCACCAATGAAAAACTGTTTTTT. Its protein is CASSTTPYSSGQSTNEKLFF. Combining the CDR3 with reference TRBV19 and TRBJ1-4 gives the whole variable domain DGGITQSPKYLFRKEGQNVTLSCEQNLNHDAMYWYRQDPGQGLRLIYYSQIVNDFQKGDIAEGYSVSREKKESFPLTVTSAQKNPTAFYLCASSTTPYSSGQSTNEKLFFGSGTQLSVL.

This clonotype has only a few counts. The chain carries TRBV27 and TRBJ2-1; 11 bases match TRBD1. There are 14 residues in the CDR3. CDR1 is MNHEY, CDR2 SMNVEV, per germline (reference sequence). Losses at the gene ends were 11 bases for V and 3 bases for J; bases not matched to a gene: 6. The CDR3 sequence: CARPGTGGYNEQFF. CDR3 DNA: TGTGCCCGCCCCGGGACAGGGGGCTACAATGAGCAGTTCTTC.

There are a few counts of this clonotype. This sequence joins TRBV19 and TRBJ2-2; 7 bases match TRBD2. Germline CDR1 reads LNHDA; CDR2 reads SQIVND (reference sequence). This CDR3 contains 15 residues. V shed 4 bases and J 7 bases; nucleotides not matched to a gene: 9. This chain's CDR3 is CASSNRVTSFGELFF. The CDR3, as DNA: TGTGCCAGTAGTAATAGAGTGACTAGCTTCGGGGAGCTGTTTTTT.

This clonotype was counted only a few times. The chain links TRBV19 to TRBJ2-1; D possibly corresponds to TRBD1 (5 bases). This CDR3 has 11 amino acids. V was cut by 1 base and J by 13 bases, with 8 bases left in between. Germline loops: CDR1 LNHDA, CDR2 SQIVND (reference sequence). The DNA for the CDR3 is TGTGCCAGTAGTATAGGGGGCGATCAGTTCTTC. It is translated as CASSIGGDQFF.

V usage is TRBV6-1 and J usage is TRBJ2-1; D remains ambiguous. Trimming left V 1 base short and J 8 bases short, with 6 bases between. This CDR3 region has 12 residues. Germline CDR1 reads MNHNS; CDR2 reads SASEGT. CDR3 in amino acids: CASSEETDEQFF. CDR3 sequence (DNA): TGTGCCAGCAGTGAAGAAACAGATGAGCAGTTCTTC.

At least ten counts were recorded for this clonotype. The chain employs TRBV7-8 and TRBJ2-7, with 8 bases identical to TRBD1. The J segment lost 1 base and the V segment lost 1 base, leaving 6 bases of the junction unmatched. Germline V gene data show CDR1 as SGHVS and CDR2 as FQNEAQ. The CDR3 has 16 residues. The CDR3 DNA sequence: TGTGCCAGCAGCTTAGTGCCCGGGACAGGATCCTACGAGCAGTACTTC. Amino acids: CASSLVPGTGSYEQYF.

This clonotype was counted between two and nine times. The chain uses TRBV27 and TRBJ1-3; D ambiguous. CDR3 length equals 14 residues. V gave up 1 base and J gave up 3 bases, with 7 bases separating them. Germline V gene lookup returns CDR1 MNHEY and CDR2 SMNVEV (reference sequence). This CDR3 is CASSLYGDGNTIYF. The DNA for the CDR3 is TGTGCCAGCAGTTTATACGGAGATGGAAACACCATATATTTT.